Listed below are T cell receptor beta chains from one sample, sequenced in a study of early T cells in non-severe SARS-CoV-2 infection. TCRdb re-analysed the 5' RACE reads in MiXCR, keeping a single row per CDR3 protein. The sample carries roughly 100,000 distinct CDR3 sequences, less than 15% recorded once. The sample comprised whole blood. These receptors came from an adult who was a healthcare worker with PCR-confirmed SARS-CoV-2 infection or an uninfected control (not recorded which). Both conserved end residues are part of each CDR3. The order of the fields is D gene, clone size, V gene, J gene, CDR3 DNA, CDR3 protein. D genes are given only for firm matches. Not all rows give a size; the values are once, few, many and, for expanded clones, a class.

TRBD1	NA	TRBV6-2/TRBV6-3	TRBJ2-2	TGTGCCAGCAGCCAGACAGGGGGCGACACCGGGGAGCTGTTTTTT	CASSQTGGDTGELFF
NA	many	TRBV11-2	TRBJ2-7	TGTGCCAGCAGCCTGACCTACGAGCAGTACTTC	CASSLTYEQYF
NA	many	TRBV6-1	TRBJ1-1	TGTGCCACGGGAGACGGGAACACTGAAGCTTTCTTT	CATGDGNTEAFF
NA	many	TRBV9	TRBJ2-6	TGTGCCAGCAAGGACGGGGACTCTGGGGCCAACGTCCTGACTTTC	CASKDGDSGANVLTF
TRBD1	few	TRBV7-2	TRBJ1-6	TGTGCCAGCAGCTTGTTCCAGGGGGCGCGTTCACCCCTCCACTTT	CASSLFQGARSPLHF
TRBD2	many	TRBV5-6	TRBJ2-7	TGTGCCAGCAGCTCGACTAGCGGGGCACGCGAGCAGTACTTC	CASSSTSGAREQYF
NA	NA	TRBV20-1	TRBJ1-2	TGCAGCCGTCAGAAAGGCTATGGCTACACCTTC	CSRQKGYGYTF
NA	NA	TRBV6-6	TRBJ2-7	TGTGCCACCAGGGAACCCTCCTACGAGCAGTACTTC	CATREPSYEQYF
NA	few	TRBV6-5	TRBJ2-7	TGTGCCAGCAGTTTTGGGGACGAGCAGTACTTC	CASSFGDEQYF
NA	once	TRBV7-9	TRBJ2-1	TGTGCCAGCAGCCGAGTCAGGGACAATGAGCAGTTCTTC	CASSRVRDNEQFF
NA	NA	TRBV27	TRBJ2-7	TGTGCCAGCACTCGGTTCTGGGGCCAGCGCCGCTCCTACGAGCAGTACTTC	CASTRFWGQRRSYEQYF
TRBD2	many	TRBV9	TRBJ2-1	TGTGCCAGCAGCGTAGTCAGCGGGAGGTACAATGAGCAGTTCTTC	CASSVVSGRYNEQFF
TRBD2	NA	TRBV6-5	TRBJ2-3	TGTGCCAGCAGTCCCCAACTAGCGGGAGGAGGAGATACGCAGTATTTT	CASSPQLAGGGDTQYF
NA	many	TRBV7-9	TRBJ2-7	TGTGCCAGCAGCTCCACTGGTTTCTACGAGCAGTACTTC	CASSSTGFYEQYF
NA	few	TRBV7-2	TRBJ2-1	TGTGCCAGCAGCTTTGGAACTAGCTATGGGAATGAGCAGTTCTTC	CASSFGTSYGNEQFF
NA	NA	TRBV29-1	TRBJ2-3	TGCAGCGTTGAGACGCTCGGGATCACAGATACGCAGTATTTT	CSVETLGITDTQYF
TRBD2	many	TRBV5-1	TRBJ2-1	TGCGCCAGCAGCACGGGACTAGCGGATTCCTACAATGAGCAGTTCTTC	CASSTGLADSYNEQFF
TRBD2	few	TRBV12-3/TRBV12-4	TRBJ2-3	TGTGCCAGCAGTTTAACTAGCGGCATCACAGATACGCAGTATTTT	CASSLTSGITDTQYF
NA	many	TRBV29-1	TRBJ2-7	TGCAGCGTGCGGCTCGGGCAGCTTACTTACGAGCAGTACTTC	CSVRLGQLTYEQYF
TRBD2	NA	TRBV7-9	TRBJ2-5	TGTGCCAGCAGCCCAACTAGCGAAGAGACCCAGTACTTC	CASSPTSEETQYF
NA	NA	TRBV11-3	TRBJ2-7	TGTGCCAGCACGGGGATATCAGTCCACGAGCAGTACTTC	CASTGISVHEQYF
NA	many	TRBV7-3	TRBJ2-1	TGTGCCAGCAGCTTATCTCGCACGGACAACAAGAATGAGCAGTTCTTC	CASSLSRTDNKNEQFF
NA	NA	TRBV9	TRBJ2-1	TGTGCCAGCAGCGTAGAACCCGGCATTGATGAGCAGTTCTTC	CASSVEPGIDEQFF
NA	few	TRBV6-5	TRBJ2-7	TGTGCCAGCAGCCGTACCGGGATCTACGAGCAGTACTTC	CASSRTGIYEQYF
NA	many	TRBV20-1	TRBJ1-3	TGCAGTGCTAGATCGGGGGCTAACTCTGGAAACACCATATATTTT	CSARSGANSGNTIYF
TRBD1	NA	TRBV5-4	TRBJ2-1	TGTGCCAGCAGAGGGGACAGACCTAATGAGCAGTTCTTC	CASRGDRPNEQFF
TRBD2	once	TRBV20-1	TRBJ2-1	TGCAGTGCGGCGGCCGGGACTAGACACAATGAGCAGTTCTTC	CSAAAGTRHNEQFF
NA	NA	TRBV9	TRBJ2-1	TGTGCCAGCAGCGTAGAGGCGAGGGAGCAGTTCTTC	CASSVEAREQFF
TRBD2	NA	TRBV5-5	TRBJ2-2	TGTGCCAGCAGCTTGAGGCCTAGCGGGAGTACCGGGGAGCTGTTTTTT	CASSLRPSGSTGELFF
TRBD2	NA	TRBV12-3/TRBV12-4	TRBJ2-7	TGTGCCAGCACCAAGAGCGGGGGGAATTACGAGCAGTACTTC	CASTKSGGNYEQYF
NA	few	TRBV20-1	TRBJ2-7	TGCAGTGCTAGAGTTGGACCGGGGGAGCAGTACTTC	CSARVGPGEQYF
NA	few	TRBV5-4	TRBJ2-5	TGTGCCAGCAGCCCATCGGCCTCCCAGTACCAAGAGACCCAGTACTTC	CASSPSASQYQETQYF
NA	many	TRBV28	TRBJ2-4	TGTGCCAGCAGTCCCCCGATACTAGCCAAAAACATTCAGTACTTC	CASSPPILAKNIQYF
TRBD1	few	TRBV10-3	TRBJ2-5	TGTGCCACCCGGGACAGACAAGAGACCCAGTACTTC	CATRDRQETQYF
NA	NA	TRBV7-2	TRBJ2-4	TGTGCCAGCAGCAAGGGGGGGCTAGTAAACATTCAGTACTTC	CASSKGGLVNIQYF
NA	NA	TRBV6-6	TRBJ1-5	TGTGCCAGCAGTTTTCAGGGGAGGGGCAATCAGCCCCAGCATTTT	CASSFQGRGNQPQHF
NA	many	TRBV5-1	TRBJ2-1	TGCGCCAGCAGCGTTATCGGGAGCCCCTCCTACAATGAGCAGTTCTTC	CASSVIGSPSYNEQFF
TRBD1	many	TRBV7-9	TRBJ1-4	TGTGCCAGCAGCTTAGGTCAGGGGGCATCTCCTCATGAAAAACTGTTTTTT	CASSLGQGASPHEKLFF